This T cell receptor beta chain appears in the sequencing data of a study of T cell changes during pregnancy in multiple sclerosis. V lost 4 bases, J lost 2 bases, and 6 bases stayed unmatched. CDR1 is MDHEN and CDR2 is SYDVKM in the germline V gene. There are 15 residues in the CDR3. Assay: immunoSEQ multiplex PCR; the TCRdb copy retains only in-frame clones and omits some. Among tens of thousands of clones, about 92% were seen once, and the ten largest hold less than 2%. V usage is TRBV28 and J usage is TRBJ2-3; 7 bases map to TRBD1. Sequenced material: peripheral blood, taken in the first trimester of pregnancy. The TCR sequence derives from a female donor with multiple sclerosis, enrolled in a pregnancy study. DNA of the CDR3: TGTGCCAGCAGTTCGGACAGGAAGGTCACAGATACGCAGTATTTT. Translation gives CASSSDRKVTDTQYF.